The T cell receptor beta chain under discussion was sequenced for a study of T cells expressing NK-cell markers. Study background: With respect to HCMV, most of the eight sequenced donors were seropositive, and one was seronegative. General study points: These clonotypes, the leaders elsewhere, also led the CD3+CD56-NKG2C+ fraction in several donors. The dominant NKG2C+ clonotypes represented about 1.0-7.5% of CD8+ T cells in six donors.

The CDR3 spans 13 residues. The V gene's germline CDR1 is KGHSH and CDR2 LQKENI. Reanalyzing the 5' RACE reads, TCRdb keeps one entry per CDR3 protein, without DNA. The sample totals around 280,000 distinct CDR3 sequences; its top ten clones hold 0.39%. For this clonotype: No antigen is known for it.

This TCR was sampled from a man between 18 and 29 years old in good health. What was sequenced was blood T cells: a sorted CD56 or NKG2C T cell subset, CD4+ or CD8+ T cells, or bulk PBMC T cells (not recorded which). V is TRBV18 and J is TRBJ2-1. Here the CDR3 reads CASSPLSSNEQFF.